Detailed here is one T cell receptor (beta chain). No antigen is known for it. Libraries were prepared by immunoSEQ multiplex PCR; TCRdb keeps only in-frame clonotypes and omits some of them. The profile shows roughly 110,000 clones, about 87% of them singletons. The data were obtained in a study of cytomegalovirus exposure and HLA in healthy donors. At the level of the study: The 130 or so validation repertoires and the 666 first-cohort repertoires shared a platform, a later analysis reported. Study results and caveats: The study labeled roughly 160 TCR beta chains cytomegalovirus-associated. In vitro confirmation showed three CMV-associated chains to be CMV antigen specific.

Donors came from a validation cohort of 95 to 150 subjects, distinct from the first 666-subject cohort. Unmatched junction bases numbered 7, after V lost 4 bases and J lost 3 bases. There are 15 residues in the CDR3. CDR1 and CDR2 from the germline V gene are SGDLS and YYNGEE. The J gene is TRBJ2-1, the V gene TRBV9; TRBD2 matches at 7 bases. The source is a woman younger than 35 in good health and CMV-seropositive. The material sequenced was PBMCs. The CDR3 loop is CASSPRGTVYNEQFF. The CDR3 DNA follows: TGTGCCAGCAGCCCGCGGGGGACCGTCTACAATGAGCAGTTCTTC.